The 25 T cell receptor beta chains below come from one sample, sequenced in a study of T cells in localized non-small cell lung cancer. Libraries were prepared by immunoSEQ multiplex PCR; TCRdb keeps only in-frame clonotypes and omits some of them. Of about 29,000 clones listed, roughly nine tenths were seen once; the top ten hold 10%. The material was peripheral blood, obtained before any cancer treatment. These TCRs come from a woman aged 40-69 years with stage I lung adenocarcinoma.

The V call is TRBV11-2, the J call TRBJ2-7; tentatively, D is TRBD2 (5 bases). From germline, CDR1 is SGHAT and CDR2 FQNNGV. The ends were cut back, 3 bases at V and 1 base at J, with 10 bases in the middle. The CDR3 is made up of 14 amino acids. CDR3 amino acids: CASSFLEGSYEQYF. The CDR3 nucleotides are TGTGCCAGCAGCTTCTTAGAGGGATCCTACGAGCAGTACTTC.

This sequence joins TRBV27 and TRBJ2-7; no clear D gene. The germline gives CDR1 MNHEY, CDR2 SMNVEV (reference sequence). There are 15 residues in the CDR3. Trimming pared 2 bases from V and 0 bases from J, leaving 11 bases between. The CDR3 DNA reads TGTGCCAGCAGTTTAGGGCAGTCCAGCTCCTACGAGCAGTACTTC. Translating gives CASSLGQSSSYEQYF.

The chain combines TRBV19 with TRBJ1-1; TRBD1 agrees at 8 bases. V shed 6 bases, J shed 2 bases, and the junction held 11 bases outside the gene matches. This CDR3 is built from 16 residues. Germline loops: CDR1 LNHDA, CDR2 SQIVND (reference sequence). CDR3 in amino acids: CASSRATGDRNTEAFF. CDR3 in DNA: TGTGCCAGTAGCCGAGCGACAGGGGATAGAAACACTGAAGCTTTCTTT.

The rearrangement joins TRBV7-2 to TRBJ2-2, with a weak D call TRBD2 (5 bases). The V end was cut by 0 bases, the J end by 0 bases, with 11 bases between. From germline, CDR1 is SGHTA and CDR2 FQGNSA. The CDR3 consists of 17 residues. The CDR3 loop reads CASSLAPAGTNTGELFF. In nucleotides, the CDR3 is TGTGCCAGCAGCTTAGCTCCCGCCGGGACGAACACCGGGGAGCTGTTTTTT.

The CDR3 loop is CASSLRDPKGGYGYTF. The CDR3 coding sequence is TGTGCCAGCAGCTTGAGGGATCCGAAAGGCGGCTATGGCTACACCTTC. This chain joins TRBV7-8 and TRBJ1-2; D gene unclear. Trimming stripped 3 bases from V and 4 bases from J, with 18 bases between. In germline, CDR1 is SGHVS, CDR2 FQNEAQ. The CDR3 sequence is 16 residues long.

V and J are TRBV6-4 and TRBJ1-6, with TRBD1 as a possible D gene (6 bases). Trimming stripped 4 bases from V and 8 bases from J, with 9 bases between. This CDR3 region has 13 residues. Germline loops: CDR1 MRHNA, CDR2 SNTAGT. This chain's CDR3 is CASSAGVDSPLHF. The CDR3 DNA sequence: TGTGCCAGCAGTGCAGGGGTAGATTCACCCCTCCACTTT.

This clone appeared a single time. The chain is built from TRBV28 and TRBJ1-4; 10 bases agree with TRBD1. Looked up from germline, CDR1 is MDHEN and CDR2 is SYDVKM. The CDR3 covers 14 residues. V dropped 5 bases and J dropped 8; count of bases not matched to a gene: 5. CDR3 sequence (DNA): TGTGCCAGCAGTCCCGGGACAGGGGACGAAAAACTGTTTTTT. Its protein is CASSPGTGDEKLFF.

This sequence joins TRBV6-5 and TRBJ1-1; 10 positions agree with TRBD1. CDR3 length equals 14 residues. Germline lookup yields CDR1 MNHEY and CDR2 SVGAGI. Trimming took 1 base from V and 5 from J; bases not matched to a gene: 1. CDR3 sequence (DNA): TGTGCCAGCAGTTACTGGACAGGGGGGACTGAAGCTTTCTTT. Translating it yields CASSYWTGGTEAFF.

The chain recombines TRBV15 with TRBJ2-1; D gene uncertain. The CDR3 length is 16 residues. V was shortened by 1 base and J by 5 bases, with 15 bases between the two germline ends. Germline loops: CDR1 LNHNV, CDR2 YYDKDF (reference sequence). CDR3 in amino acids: CATSRVRSLLDNEQFF. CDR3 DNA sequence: TGTGCCACCAGCAGAGTCCGAAGCCTATTGGACAATGAGCAGTTCTTC.

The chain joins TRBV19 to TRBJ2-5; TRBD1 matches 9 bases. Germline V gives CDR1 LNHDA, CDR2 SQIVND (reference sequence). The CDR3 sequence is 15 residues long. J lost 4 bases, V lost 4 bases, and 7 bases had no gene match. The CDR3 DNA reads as TGTGCCAGTAGTACAGACAGGGGGAAAGCAGAGACCCAGTACTTC. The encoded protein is CASSTDRGKAETQYF.

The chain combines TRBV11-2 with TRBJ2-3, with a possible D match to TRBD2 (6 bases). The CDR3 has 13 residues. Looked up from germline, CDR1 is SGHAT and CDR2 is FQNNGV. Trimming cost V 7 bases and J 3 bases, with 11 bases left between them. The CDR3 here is CASNYRETDTQYF. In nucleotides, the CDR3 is TGTGCCAGCAACTACCGGGAGACAGATACGCAGTATTTT.

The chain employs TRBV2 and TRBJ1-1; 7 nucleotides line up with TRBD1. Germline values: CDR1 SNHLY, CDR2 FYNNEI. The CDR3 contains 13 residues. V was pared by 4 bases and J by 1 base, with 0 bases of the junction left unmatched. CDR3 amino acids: CASSGQGNTEAFF. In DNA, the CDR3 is TGTGCCAGCAGTGGACAGGGGAACACTGAAGCTTTCTTT.

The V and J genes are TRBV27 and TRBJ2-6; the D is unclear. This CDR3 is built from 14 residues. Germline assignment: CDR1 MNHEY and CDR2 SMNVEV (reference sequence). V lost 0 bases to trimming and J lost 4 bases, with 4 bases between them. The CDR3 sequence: CASSLSPGANVLTF. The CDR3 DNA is TGTGCCAGCAGTTTATCACCCGGGGCCAACGTCCTGACTTTC. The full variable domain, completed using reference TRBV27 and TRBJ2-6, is EAQVTQNPRYLITVTGKKLTVTCSQNMNHEYMSWYRQDPGLGLRQIYYSMNVEVTDKGDVPEGYKVSRKEKRNFPLILESPSPNQTSLYFCASSLSPGANVLTFGAGSRLTVL.

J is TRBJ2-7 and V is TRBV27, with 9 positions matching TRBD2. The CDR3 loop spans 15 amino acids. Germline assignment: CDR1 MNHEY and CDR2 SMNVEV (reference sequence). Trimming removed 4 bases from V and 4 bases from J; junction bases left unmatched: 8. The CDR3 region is CASSSQGLAEYEQYF. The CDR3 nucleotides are TGTGCCAGCAGTTCCCAGGGACTAGCCGAGTACGAGCAGTACTTC.

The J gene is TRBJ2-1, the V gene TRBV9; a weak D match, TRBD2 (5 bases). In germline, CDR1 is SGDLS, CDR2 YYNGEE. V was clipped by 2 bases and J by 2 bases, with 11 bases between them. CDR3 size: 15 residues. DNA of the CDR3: TGTGCCAGCAGCGTTGGTTTAGCGACCTACAATGAGCAGTTCTTC. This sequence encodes CASSVGLATYNEQFF. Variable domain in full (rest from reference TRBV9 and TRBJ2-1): DSGVTQTPKHLITATGQRVTLRCSPRSGDLSVYWYQQSLDQGLQFLIQYYNGEERAKGNILERFSAQQFPDLHSELNLSSLELGDSALYFCASSVGLATYNEQFFGPGTRLTVL.

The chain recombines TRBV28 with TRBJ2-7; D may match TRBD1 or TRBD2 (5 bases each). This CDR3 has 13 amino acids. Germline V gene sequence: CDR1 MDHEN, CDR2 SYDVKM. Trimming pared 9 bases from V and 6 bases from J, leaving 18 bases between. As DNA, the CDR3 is TGTGCCAGTCTCGGGGTTCAAAGGGGCGAGCAGTACTTC. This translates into CASLGVQRGEQYF.

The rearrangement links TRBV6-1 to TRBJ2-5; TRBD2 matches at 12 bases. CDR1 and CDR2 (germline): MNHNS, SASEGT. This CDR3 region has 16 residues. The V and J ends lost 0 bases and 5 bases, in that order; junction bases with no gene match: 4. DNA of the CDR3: TGTGCCAGCAGTGAAGCGCTAGCGGGGGGGCGGGAGACCCAGTACTTC. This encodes CASSEALAGGRETQYF.

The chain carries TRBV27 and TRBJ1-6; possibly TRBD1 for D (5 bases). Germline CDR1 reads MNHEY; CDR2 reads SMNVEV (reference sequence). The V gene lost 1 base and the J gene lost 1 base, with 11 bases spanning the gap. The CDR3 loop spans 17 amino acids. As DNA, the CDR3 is TGTGCCAGCAGTTTATTGGGACCCGCGTCCTATAATTCACCCCTCCACTTT. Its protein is CASSLLGPASYNSPLHF.

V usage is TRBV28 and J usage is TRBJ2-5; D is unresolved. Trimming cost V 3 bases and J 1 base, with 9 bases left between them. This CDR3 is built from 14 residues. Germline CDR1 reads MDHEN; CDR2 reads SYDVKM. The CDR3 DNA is TGTGCCAGCAGTTTCAACAGTCGCCAAGAGACCCAGTACTTC. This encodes CASSFNSRQETQYF. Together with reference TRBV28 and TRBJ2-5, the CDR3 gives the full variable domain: DVKVTQSSRYLVKRTGEKVFLECVQDMDHENMFWYRQDPGLGLRLIYFSYDVKMKEKGDIPEGYSVSREKKERFSLILESASTNQTSMYLCASSFNSRQETQYFGPGTRLLVL.

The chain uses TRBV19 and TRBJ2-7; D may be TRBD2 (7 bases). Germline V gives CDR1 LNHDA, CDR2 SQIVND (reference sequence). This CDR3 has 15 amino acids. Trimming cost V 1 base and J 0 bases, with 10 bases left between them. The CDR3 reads CASSIAGGSSYEQYF. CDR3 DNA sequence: TGTGCCAGTAGTATAGCGGGGGGCAGCTCCTACGAGCAGTACTTC. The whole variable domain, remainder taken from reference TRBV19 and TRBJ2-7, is DGGITQSPKYLFRKEGQNVTLSCEQNLNHDAMYWYRQDPGQGLRLIYYSQIVNDFQKGDIAEGYSVSREKKESFPLTVTSAQKNPTAFYLCASSIAGGSSYEQYFGPGTRLTVT.

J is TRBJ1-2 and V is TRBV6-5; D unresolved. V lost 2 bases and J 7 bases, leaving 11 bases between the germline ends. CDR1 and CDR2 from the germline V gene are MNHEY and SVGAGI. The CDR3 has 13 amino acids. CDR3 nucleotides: TGTGCCAGCAGTTACGGGCCAGTGGGTGGCTACACCTTC. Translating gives CASSYGPVGGYTF.

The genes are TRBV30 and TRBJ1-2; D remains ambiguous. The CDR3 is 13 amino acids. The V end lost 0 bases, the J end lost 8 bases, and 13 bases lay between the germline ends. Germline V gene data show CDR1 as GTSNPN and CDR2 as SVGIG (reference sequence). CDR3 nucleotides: TGTGCCTGGAGTGTACTGGGGTTTGAGGGCTACACCTTC. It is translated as CAWSVLGFEGYTF.

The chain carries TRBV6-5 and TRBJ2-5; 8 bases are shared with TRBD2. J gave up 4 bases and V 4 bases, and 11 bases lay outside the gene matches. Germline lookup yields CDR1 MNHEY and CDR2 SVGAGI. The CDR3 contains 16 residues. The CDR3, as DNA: TGTGCCAGCAGTTTAAGTAAAGCGGGAGTAGGAGAGACCCAGTACTTC. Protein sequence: CASSLSKAGVGETQYF.

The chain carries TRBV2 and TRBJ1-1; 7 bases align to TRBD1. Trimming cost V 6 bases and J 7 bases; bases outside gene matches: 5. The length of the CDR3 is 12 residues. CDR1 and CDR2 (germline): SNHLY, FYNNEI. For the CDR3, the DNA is TGTGCCAGCAGGGAACAGGGGTATGAAGCTTTCTTT. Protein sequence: CASREQGYEAFF.

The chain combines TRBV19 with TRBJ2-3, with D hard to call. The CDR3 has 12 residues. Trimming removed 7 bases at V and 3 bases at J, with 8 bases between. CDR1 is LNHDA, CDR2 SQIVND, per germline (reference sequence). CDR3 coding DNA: TGTGCCAGTATCAGCAGGACAGATACGCAGTATTTT. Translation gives CASISRTDTQYF.